This entry lists 16 T cell receptor beta chains sequenced from one sample in a study of cytomegalovirus exposure and HLA in healthy donors (dated by TCRdb to 2017 to 2019). Receptor amplification or capture employed the immunoSEQ multiplex PCR assay. For the multiplex PCR, a mixture combining 60 forward primers for TCR Vbeta segments and 13 reverse primers for TCR Jbeta segments was used. TCRdb stores this immuneACCESS table with in-frame sequences only. Part of the clones is absent; in the studies checked, under half of the shortfall reflects unresolved V genes, and no reason is known for the rest. The sample records about 160,000 clones, about 72% of which are singletons. The top ten clones comprise roughly 3.5% of the sample. Sequences were obtained from PBMCs. The receptors were gathered from a man aged 25-45 years in good health and CMV-seropositive.

This clone has more than one count but fewer than ten. The chain couples TRBV6-5 to TRBJ1-6; 8 bases are a match to TRBD1. This CDR3 region has 13 residues. J gave up 10 bases and V 5 bases, and 4 bases lay outside the gene matches. In germline, CDR1 is MNHEY, CDR2 SVGAGI. The CDR3 reads CASSTTGDSPLHF. CDR3 in DNA: TGTGCCAGCAGTACGACAGGGGACTCACCCCTCCACTTT.

This chain uses TRBV6-6 with TRBJ1-1, with TRBD1 matching 9 bases. V dropped 2 bases and J dropped 4; count of bases not matched to a gene: 5. The CDR3 runs to 15 residues. The germline gives CDR1 MNHNY, CDR2 SVGAGI (reference sequence). CDR3 amino acids: CASSYGTGRGTEAFF. The DNA of the CDR3 is TGTGCCAGCAGTTACGGGACAGGGAGGGGCACTGAAGCTTTCTTT.

The chain joins TRBV29-1 to TRBJ2-1; perhaps TRBD1 as D (5 bases). The CDR3 extends over 16 amino acids. Trimming cost V 0 bases and J 8 bases, with 20 bases left between them. Per the germline V gene, CDR1 is SQVTM and CDR2 is ANQGSEA. CDR3 bases: TGCAGCGTTGAAGATCCCTTTAATGTCAGGGTTGATGAGCAGTTCTTC. It yields the protein CSVEDPFNVRVDEQFF.

This clone was picked up a small number of times. This chain joins TRBV18 and TRBJ2-7, with D tentatively TRBD1 (6 bases). Between the trimmed V and J ends, which lost 3 bases and 3 bases, there was a span of 9 bases. This CDR3 has 13 amino acids. The germline CDR1 and CDR2 sequences are KGHSH and LQKENI. The CDR3 is CASSPGQVYEQYF. The CDR3 DNA is TGTGCCAGCTCACCGGGACAAGTCTACGAGCAGTACTTC. Combining the CDR3 with reference TRBV18 and TRBJ2-7 gives the whole variable domain NAGVMQNPRHLVRRRGQEARLRCSPMKGHSHVYWYRQLPEEGLKFMVYLQKENIIDESGMPKERFSAEFPKEGPSILRIQQVVRGDSAAYFCASSPGQVYEQYFGPGTRLTVT.

The chain recombines TRBV29-1 with TRBJ2-7; 10 bases match TRBD1. Germline-derived CDR1 and CDR2 are SQVTM and ANQGSEA. The CDR3 covers 15 residues. The trim removed 2 bases at V and 4 bases at J, leaving 8 bases unmatched. The CDR3 DNA reads as TGCAGCGTTGAATCTAGGGACAGGGGAAGGTACGAGCAGTACTTC. Residues: CSVESRDRGRYEQYF.

The table lists this clone with a count of one. CDR3 in amino acids: CASSADRWDTEAFF. CDR3 DNA: TGTGCCAGCAGCGCGGACAGGTGGGACACTGAAGCTTTCTTT. The V gene is TRBV7-9, the J gene TRBJ1-1, with 7 bases lining up with TRBD1. Germline V lookup: CDR1 SEHNR, CDR2 FQNEAQ (reference sequence). Losses at the gene ends were 5 bases for V and 3 bases for J; bases not matched to a gene: 6. CDR3 length: 14 amino acids.

The chain combines TRBV28 with TRBJ1-6, with 7 bases that match TRBD1. The J segment lost 5 bases and the V segment lost 3 bases, leaving 1 base of the junction unmatched. CDR1 MDHEN and CDR2 SYDVKM come from the germline V gene. The CDR3 spans 14 residues. CDR3 coding DNA: TGTGCCAGCAGTTTGCAGGGGGATAATTCACCCCTCCACTTT. Translating it yields CASSLQGDNSPLHF.

This clone was detected once. V is TRBV19 and J is TRBJ1-2; TRBD1 might be the D (5 bases). Germline assignment: CDR1 LNHDA and CDR2 SQIVND (reference sequence). The V end was cut by 5 bases, the J end by 4 bases, with 11 bases between. CDR3 size: 13 residues. The CDR3 here is CASSLDIGYGYTF. As DNA, the CDR3 is TGTGCCAGTAGTTTGGACATCGGCTATGGCTACACCTTC.

This chain joins TRBV6-4 and TRBJ2-1; D is uncertain. V lost 0 bases and J lost 2, with 14 bases in between. CDR1 MRHNA and CDR2 SNTAGT come from the germline V gene. The CDR3 totals 17 residues. CDR3 sequence reads: CASSDSAGSYPYNEQFF. The CDR3, as DNA: TGTGCCAGCAGTGACTCGGCCGGGTCTTATCCCTACAATGAGCAGTTCTTC.

The chain joins TRBV7-9 to TRBJ2-3; D possibly corresponds to TRBD1 (5 bases). The CDR3 has 16 amino acids. CDR1 is SEHNR and CDR2 is FQNEAQ in the germline V gene (reference sequence). V was shortened by 1 base and J by 4 bases, with 15 bases between the two germline ends. The CDR3 DNA reads TGTGCCAGCAGCTTAGTCGGCAGGGCGGACGCAGATACGCAGTATTTT. Its translation: CASSLVGRADADTQYF.

The chain links TRBV30 to TRBJ2-2; D is undetermined. V gave up 0 bases and J gave up 3 bases, with 5 bases separating them. CDR1 and CDR2 (germline): GTSNPN, SVGIG (reference sequence). The CDR3 loop spans 13 amino acids. The CDR3 spells CAWSVRDTGELFF. CDR3 DNA sequence: TGTGCCTGGAGTGTACGCGACACCGGGGAGCTGTTTTTT.

In this sample, this clone turned up a few times. J is TRBJ2-2 and V is TRBV5-1, with D possibly being TRBD2 (6 bases). Trimming removed 6 bases from V and 5 bases from J, with 17 bases in between. This CDR3 region has 15 residues. Germline CDR1 reads SGHRS; CDR2 reads YFSETQ. CDR3 protein: CASTAEGRGTGELFF. The CDR3 DNA follows: TGCGCCAGCACCGCGGAGGGGCGCGGAACCGGGGAGCTGTTTTTT. The whole variable domain, filled in from reference TRBV5-1 and TRBJ2-2, reads KAGVTQTPRYLIKTRGQQVTLSCSPISGHRSVSWYQQTPGQGLQFLFEYFSETQRNKGNFPGRFSGRQFSNSRSEMNVSTLELGDSALYLCASTAEGRGTGELFFGEGSRLTVL.

This chain connects TRBV18 to TRBJ2-2; TRBD2 aligns across 8 bases. The germline CDR1 and CDR2 sequences are KGHSH and LQKENI. The J segment lost 0 bases and the V segment lost 2 bases, leaving 5 bases of the junction unmatched. CDR3 length: 17 residues. CDR3 sequence: CASSPSRGETNTGELFF. CDR3 sequence (DNA): TGTGCCAGCTCACCATCGCGGGGGGAAACGAACACCGGGGAGCTGTTTTTT.

The J gene is TRBJ1-2, the V gene TRBV19; D unresolved. Trimming shortened V by 1 base and J by 2 bases, and 8 bases separated the two germline ends. CDR1 is LNHDA, CDR2 SQIVND, per germline (reference sequence). This CDR3 is 14 amino acids long. Here the CDR3 DNA reads TGTGCCAGTAGTATAGGGCAAATCAACTATGGCTACACCTTC. Residues: CASSIGQINYGYTF.

The chain has TRBV4-1 and TRBJ2-1; no clear D. Looked up from germline, CDR1 is MGHRA and CDR2 is YSYEKL. Trimming cost V 1 base and J 7 bases, with 5 bases left between them. CDR3 size: 12 residues. CDR3 in amino acids: CASSQVSNEQFF. The CDR3 nucleotides read TGCGCCAGCAGCCAAGTATCGAATGAGCAGTTCTTC.

The CDR3 DNA follows: TGCAGCGTTGAAGTTTCAGCGGGGTCCTACAATGAGCAGTTCTTC. Protein sequence: CSVEVSAGSYNEQFF. This chain links TRBV29-1 with TRBJ2-1; TRBD2 matches 7 bases. In germline, CDR1 is SQVTM, CDR2 ANQGSEA. This CDR3 comprises 15 residues. The V gene end was trimmed by 1 base and the J gene end by 1 base; junction bases not matched to a gene: 4.